This T cell receptor beta chain was sequenced for a study of blood T cell repertoires in COVID-19. In the original processing: Reference gene primers were amplified, and this amplification served to estimate nucleated cell counts. Assay used: immunoSEQ multiplex PCR; TCRdb lists only in-frame clones, some missing. V, J and clone size were drawn from that table, and D and trimming were deduced from the DNA. Here the sample spans roughly 75,000 clones, roughly 91% being singletons. This CDR3 is 15 amino acids long. The V segment lost 1 base and the J segment 1 base; nucleotides outside the gene matches: 3. CDR1 SGHRS and CDR2 YFSETQ come from the germline V gene.

Sequenced material: peripheral blood. This receptor was obtained from a man in his 60s with acute or convalescent COVID-19. V usage is TRBV5-1 and J usage is TRBJ1-1; 8 bases align to TRBD1. This chain's CDR3 is CASSLPGTGNTEAFF. The CDR3 nucleotides are TGCGCCAGCAGCTTGCCGGGGACAGGGAACACTGAAGCTTTCTTT.